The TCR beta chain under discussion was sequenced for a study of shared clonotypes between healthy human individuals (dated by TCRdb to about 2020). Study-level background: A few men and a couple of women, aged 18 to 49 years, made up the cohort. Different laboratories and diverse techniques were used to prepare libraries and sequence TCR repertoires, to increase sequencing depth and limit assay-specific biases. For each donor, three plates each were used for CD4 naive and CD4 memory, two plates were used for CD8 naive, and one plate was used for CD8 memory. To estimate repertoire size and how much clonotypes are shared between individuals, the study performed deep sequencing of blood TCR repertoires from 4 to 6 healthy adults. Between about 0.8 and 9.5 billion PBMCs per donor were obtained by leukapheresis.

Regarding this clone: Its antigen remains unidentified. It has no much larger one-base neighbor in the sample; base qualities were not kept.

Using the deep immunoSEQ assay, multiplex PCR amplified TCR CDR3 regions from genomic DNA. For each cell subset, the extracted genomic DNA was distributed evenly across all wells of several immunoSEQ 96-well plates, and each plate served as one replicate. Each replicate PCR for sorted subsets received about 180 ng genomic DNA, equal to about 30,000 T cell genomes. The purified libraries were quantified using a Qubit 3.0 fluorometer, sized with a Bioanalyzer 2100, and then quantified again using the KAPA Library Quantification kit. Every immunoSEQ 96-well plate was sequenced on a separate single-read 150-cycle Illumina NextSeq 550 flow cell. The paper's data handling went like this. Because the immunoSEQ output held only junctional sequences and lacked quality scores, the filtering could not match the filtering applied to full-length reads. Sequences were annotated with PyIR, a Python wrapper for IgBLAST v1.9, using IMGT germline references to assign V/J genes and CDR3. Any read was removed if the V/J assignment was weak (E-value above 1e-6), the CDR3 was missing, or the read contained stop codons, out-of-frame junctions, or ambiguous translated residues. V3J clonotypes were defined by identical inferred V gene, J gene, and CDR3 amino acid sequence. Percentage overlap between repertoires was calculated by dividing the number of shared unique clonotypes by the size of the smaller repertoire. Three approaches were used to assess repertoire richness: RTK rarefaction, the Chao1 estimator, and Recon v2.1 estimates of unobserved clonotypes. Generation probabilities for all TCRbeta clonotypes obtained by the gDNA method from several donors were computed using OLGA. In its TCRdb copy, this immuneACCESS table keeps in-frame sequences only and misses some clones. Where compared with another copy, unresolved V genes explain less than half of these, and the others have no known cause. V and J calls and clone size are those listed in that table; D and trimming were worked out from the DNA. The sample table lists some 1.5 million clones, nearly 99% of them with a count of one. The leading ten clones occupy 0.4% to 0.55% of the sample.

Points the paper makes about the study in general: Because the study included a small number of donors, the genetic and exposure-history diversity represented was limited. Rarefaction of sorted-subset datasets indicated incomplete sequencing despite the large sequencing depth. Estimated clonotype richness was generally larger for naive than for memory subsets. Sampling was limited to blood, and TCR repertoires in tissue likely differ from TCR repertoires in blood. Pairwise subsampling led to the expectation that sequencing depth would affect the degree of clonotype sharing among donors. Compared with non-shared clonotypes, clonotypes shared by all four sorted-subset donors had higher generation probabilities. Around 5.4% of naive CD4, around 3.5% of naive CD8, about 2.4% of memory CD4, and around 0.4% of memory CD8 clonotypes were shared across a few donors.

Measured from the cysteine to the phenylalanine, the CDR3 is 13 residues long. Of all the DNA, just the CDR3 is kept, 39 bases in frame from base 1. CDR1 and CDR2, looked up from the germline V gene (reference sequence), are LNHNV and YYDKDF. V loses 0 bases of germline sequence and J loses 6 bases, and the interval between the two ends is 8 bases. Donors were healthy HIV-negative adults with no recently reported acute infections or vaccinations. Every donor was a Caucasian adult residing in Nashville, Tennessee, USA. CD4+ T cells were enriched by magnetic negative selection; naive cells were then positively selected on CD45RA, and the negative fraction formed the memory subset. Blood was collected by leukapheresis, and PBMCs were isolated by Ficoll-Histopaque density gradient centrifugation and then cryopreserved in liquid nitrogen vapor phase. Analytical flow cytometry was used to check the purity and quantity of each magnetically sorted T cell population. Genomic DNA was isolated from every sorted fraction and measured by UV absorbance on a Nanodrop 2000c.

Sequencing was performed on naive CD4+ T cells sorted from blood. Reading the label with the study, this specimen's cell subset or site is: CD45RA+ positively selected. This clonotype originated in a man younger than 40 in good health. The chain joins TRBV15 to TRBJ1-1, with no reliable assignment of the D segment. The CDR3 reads CATSRDSTAEAFF. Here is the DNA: TGTGCCACCAGCAGAGATTCAACGGCTGAAGCTTTCTTT.